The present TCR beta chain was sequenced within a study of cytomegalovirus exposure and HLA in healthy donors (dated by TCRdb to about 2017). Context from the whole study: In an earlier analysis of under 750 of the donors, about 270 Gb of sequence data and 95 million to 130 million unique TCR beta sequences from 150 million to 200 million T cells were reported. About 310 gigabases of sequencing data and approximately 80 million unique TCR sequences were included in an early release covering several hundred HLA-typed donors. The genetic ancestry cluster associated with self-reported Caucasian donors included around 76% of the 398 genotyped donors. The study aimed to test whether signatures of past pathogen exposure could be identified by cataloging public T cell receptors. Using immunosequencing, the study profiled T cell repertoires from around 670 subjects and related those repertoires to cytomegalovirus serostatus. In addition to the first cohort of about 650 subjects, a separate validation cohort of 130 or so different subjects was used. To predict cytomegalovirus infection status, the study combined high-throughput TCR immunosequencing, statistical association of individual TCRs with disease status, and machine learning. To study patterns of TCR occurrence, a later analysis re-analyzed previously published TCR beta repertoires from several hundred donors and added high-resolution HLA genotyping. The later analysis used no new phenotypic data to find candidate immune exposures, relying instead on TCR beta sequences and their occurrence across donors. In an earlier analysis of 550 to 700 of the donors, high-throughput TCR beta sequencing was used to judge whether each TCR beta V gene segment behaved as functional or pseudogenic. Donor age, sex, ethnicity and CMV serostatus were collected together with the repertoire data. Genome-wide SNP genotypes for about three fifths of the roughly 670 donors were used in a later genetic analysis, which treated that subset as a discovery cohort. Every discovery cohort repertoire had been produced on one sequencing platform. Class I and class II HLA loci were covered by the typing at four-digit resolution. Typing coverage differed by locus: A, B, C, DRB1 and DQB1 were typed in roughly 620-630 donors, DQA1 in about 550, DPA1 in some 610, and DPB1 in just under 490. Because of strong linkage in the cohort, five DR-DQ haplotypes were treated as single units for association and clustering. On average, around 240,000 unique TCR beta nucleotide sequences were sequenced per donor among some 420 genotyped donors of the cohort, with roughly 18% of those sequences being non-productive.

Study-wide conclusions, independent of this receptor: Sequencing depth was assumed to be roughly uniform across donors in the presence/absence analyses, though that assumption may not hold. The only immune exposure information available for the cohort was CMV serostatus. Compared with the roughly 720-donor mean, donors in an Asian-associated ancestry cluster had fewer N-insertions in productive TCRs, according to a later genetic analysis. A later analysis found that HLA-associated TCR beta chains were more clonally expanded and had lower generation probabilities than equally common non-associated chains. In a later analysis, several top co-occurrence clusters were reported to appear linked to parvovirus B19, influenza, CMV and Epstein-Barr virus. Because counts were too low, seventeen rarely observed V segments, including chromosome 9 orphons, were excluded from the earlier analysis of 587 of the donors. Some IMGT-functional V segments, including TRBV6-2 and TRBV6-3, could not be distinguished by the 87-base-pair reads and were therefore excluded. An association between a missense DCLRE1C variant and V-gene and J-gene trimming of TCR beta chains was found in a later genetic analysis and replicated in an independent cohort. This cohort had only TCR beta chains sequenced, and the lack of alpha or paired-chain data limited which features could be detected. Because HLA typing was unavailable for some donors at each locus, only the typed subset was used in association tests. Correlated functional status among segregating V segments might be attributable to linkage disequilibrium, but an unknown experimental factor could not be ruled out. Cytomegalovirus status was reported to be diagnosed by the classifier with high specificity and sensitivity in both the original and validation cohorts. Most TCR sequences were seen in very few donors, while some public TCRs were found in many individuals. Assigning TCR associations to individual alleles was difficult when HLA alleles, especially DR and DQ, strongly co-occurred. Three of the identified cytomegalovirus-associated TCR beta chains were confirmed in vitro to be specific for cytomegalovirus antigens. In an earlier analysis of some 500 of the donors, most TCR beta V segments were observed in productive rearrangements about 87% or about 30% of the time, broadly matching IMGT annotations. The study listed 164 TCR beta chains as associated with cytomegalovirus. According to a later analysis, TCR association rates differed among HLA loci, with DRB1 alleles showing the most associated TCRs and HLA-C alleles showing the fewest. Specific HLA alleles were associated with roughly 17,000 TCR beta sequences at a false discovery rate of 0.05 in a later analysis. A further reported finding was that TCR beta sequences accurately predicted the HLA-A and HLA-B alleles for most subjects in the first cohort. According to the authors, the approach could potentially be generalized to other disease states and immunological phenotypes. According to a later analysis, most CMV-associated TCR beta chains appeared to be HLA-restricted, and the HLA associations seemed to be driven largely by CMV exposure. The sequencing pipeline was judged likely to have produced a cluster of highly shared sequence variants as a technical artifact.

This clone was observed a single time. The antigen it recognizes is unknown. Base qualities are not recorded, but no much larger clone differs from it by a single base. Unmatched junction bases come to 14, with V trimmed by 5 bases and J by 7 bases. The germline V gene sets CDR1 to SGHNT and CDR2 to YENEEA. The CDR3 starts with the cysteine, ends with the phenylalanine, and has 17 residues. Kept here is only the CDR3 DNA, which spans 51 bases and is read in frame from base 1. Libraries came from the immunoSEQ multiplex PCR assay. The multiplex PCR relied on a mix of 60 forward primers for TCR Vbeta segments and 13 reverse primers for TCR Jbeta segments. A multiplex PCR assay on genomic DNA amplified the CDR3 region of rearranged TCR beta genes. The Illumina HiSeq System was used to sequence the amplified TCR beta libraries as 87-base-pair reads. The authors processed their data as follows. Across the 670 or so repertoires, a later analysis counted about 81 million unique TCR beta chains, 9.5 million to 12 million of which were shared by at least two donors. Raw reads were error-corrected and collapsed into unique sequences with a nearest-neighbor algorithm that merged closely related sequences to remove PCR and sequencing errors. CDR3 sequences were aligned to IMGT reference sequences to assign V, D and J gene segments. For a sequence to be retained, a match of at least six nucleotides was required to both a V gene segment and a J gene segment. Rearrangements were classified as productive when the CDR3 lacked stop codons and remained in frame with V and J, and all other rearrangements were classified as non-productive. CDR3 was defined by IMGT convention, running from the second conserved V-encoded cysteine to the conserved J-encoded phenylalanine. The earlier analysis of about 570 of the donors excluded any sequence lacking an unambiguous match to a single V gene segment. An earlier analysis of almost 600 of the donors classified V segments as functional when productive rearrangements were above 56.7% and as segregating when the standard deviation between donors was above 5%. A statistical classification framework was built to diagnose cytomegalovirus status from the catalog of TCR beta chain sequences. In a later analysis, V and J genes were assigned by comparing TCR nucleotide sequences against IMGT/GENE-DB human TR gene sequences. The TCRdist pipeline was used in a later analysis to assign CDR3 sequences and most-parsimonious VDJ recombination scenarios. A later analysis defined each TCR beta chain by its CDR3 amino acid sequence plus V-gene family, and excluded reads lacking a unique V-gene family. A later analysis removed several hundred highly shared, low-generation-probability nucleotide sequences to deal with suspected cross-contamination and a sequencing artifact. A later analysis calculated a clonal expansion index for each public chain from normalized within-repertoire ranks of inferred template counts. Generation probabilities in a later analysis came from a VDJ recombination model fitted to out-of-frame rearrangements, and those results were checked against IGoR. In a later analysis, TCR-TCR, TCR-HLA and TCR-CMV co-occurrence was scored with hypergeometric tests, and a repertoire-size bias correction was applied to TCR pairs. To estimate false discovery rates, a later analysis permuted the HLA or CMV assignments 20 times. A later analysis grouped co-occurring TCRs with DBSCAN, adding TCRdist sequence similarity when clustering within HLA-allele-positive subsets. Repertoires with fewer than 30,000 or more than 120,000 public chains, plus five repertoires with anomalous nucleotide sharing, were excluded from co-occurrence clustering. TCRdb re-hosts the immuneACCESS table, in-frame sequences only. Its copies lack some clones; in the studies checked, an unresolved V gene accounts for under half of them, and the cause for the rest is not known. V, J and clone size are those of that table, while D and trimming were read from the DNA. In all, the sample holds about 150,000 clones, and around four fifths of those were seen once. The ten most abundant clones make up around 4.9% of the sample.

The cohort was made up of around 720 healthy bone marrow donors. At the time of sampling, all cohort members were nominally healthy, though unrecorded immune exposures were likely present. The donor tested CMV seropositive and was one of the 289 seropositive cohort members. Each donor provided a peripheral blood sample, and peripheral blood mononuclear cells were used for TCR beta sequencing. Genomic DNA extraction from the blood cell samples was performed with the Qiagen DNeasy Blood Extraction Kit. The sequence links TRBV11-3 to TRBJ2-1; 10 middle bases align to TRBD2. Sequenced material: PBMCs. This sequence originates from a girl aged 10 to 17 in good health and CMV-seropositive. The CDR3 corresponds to CASSVTSGPNRRNEQFF. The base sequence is TGTGCCAGCAGCGTGACTAGCGGGCCAAATCGGAGAAATGAGCAGTTCTTC.